These 18 T cell receptor beta chains were all obtained from the same sample, sequenced in a study of T-cell reconstitution after alpha-beta-depleted transplantation in children. Preparation of the TCRbeta library was carried out with unique molecular identifiers. TCRdb reanalysed the PCR reads using MiXCR and keeps one entry per CDR3 protein. This sample has about 270,000 distinct CDR3 sequences; more than 9% occur once, and the top ten carry around 10%. The sample in question was PBMCs from the stem cell graft donor, obtained from the stem cell graft. The receptors shown here come from a human donor who donated a stem cell graft to a child with SCID.

This clonotype was seen a few times. The chain is built from TRBV5-1 and TRBJ2-1, with D tentatively TRBD1 (6 bases). The CDR3 has 16 residues. Germline V gives CDR1 SGHRS, CDR2 YFSETQ. V lost 0 bases and J lost 4, with 14 bases in between. CDR3 in DNA: TGCGCCAGCAGCTTGGAGTTTGGCAGGGGATACAATGAGCAGTTCTTC. It specifies CASSLEFGRGYNEQFF.

About this clonotype: Being one base from a much bigger clone, this may be a read error. The chain combines TRBV7-9 with TRBJ2-1; D might be TRBD1 or TRBD2, each matching 5 bases. This CDR3 has 15 amino acids. The ends were cut back, 11 bases at V and 4 bases at J, with 21 bases in the middle. Germline lookup yields CDR1 SEHNR and CDR2 FQNEAQ (reference sequence). The CDR3 nucleotides are TGTGCCCTAGAGTGGGGGATACTGCCATACAATGAGCAGTTCTTC. Its protein is CALEWGILPYNEQFF.

Turning to this clonotype: Sequence at one end of the junction differs from germline and may be a read error. This chain uses TRBV20-1 with TRBJ2-5; D gene uncertain. The length of the CDR3 is 11 residues. The germline CDR1 and CDR2 sequences are DFQATT and SNEGSKA (reference sequence). The CDR3: CSARGIETKYF. The CDR3, as DNA: TGCAGTGCTAGAGGAATTGAGACCAAGTACTTC.

This clonotype showed up just a few times. This chain uses TRBV7-9 with TRBJ2-3, with D perhaps matching TRBD1 (6 bases). Germline V gene sequence: CDR1 SEHNR, CDR2 FQNEAQ (reference sequence). V gave up 5 bases and J gave up 6 bases, with 9 bases separating them. This CDR3 contains 12 residues. The CDR3 coding sequence is TGTGCCAGCAGCCAGGGGTTTGATACGCAGTATTTT. Its translation is CASSQGFDTQYF.

This clonotype was observed a handful of times. V usage is TRBV13 and J usage is TRBJ2-1; D is unresolved. V was pared by 0 bases and J by 2 bases, with 14 bases between. There are 17 residues in the CDR3. Germline V lookup: CDR1 PRHDT, CDR2 FYEKMQ (reference sequence). The CDR3 DNA is TGTGCCAGCAGCTTAGGCTTTACATCCCACGCCTACAATGAGCAGTTCTTC. Protein sequence: CASSLGFTSHAYNEQFF.

The CDR3 is CASSDSYRWQYF. The CDR3 DNA reads as TGTGCCAGCAGCGACAGCTACCGGTGGCAGTACTTC. The J gene is TRBJ2-7, the V gene TRBV6-2 or TRBV6-3; tentatively, D is TRBD1 (5 bases). Trimming removed 6 bases at V and 9 bases at J, with 15 bases between. Germline loops: CDR1 MNHEY, CDR2 SVGEGT. The CDR3 totals 12 residues.

There are a few counts of this clonotype. This sequence joins TRBV7-6 and TRBJ2-1, with D perhaps being TRBD1 or TRBD2 (5 bases each). The CDR3 has 14 residues. The germline V and J ends were trimmed by 5 bases and 0 bases, with 8 bases remaining between them. Per germline, CDR1 SGHVS and CDR2 FNYEAQ. CDR3 sequence: CASSRDHSYNEQFF. CDR3 DNA sequence: TGTGCCAGCAGCCGGGACCACTCCTACAATGAGCAGTTCTTC.

This clonotype occurred a few times. The rearrangement uses TRBV5-1 and TRBJ2-5; TRBD2 matches 8 bases. The CDR3 has 20 residues. The germline gives CDR1 SGHRS, CDR2 YFSETQ. V lost 6 bases, J lost 3 bases, and 25 bases stayed unmatched. Written as DNA, the CDR3 is TGCGCCAGCACCCGAACGGCTAGCGGGTTTCCCAGGGGTGGTGAAGAGACCCAGTACTTC. Its translation is CASTRTASGFPRGGEETQYF.

As regards this clonotype: Sequence at one end of the junction differs from germline and may be a read error. The J gene is TRBJ1-1, the V gene TRBV7-2, with a possible D match to TRBD1 (5 bases). The CDR3 has 13 amino acids. From germline, CDR1 is SGHTA and CDR2 FQGNSA. The CDR3 DNA follows: TGTGCCACCTTCTGGGGACCGAACACTGAAGCCTTCTTT. Its protein product is CATFWGPNTEAFF.

The V call is TRBV20-1, the J call TRBJ2-3, with D perhaps TRBD1 (6 bases). The CDR3 is 14 amino acids. Trimming removed 5 bases at V and 0 bases at J, with 12 bases between. Per germline, CDR1 DFQATT and CDR2 SNEGSKA (reference sequence). The CDR3 nucleotides read TGCAGTGCTCCGGACAGCCATAGCACAGATACGCAGTATTTT. Protein sequence: CSAPDSHSTDTQYF.

This clonotype was seen only a few times. This rearrangement joins TRBV3-1 to TRBJ1-6, with TRBD1 matching over 7 bases. The CDR3 totals 17 residues. The trim removed 5 bases at V and 7 bases at J, leaving 14 bases unmatched. The germline CDR1 and CDR2 sequences are LGHDT and YNNKEL (reference sequence). The CDR3 sequence: CASSSDNWGQLNSPLHF. The DNA for the CDR3 is TGTGCCAGCAGCTCGGACAATTGGGGACAGCTAAATTCACCCCTCCACTTT.

This clonotype occurred many times. V and J are TRBV12-3 or TRBV12-4 and TRBJ2-2; D assignment may be TRBD1 or TRBD2 (5 bases each). Trimming took 8 bases from V and 1 from J, leaving 8 bases between them. The length of the CDR3 is 13 residues. The CDR3 DNA follows: TGTGCCAGCTTTGGGGGGAACACCGGGGAGCTGTTTTTT. This sequence encodes CASFGGNTGELFF.

This clonotype was counted between two and nine times. V and J are TRBV10-3 and TRBJ1-1; D is perhaps TRBD1 (5 bases). There are 12 residues in the CDR3. Germline V gives CDR1 ENHRY, CDR2 SYGVKD. V lost 8 bases, J lost 6 bases, and 13 bases lay in between. The CDR3 protein is CAIGQGGSEAFF. In nucleotides, the CDR3 is TGTGCCATCGGGCAGGGTGGGTCTGAAGCTTTCTTT.

This clonotype has ten or more counts. The rearrangement links TRBV5-5 to TRBJ2-7; the D call may be TRBD1 or TRBD2 (5 bases each). Per the germline V gene, CDR1 is SGHKS and CDR2 is YYEKEE (reference sequence). V was shortened by 1 base and J by 7 bases, with 15 bases between the two germline ends. CDR3 size: 14 residues. The CDR3 DNA is TGTGCCAGCAGCTTGACCGGGACCGTATTGGAGCAGTACTTC. Encoded protein: CASSLTGTVLEQYF.

This rearrangement joins TRBV10-3 to TRBJ2-7; 10 positions match TRBD2. The CDR3 length is 15 residues. V shed 3 bases, J shed 4 bases, and the junction held 6 bases outside the gene matches. The germline V gene encodes CDR1 ENHRY and CDR2 SYGVKD. DNA of the CDR3: TGTGCCATCAGTGACCTTGGGACTAGCGAGTACGAGCAGTACTTC. It yields the protein CAISDLGTSEYEQYF.

This clonotype has only a few counts. J is TRBJ2-7 and V is TRBV7-8; D remains ambiguous. Looked up from germline, CDR1 is SGHVS and CDR2 is FQNEAQ. The CDR3 has 16 amino acids. Deletions cut 0 bases from V and 0 bases from J, with 12 bases between. Here the CDR3 reads CASSLAEVISSYEQYF. As DNA, the CDR3 is TGTGCCAGCAGCTTAGCTGAAGTAATCAGCTCCTACGAGCAGTACTTC.

This clonotype was counted a few times. The chain has TRBV5-5 and TRBJ1-2, with 8 bases matching TRBD1. CDR1 is SGHKS and CDR2 is YYEKEE in the germline V gene (reference sequence). The CDR3 runs 13 residues. V lost 2 bases to trimming and J lost 8 bases; unmatched junction nucleotides: 5. CDR3 sequence: CASSLQGEKGYTF. The CDR3 DNA reads as TGTGCCAGCAGCTTACAGGGGGAGAAAGGCTACACCTTC. Complete variable domain (other parts from reference TRBV5-5 and TRBJ1-2): DAGVTQSPTHLIKTRGQQVTLRCSPISGHKSVSWYQQVLGQGPQFIFQYYEKEERGRGNFPDRFSARQFPNYSSELNVNALLLGDSALYLCASSLQGEKGYTFGSGTRLTVV.

This clonotype turned up a few times. One end of the junction does not line up with germline, which may come from a read error. The chain carries TRBV16 and TRBJ2-7; perhaps TRBD1 as D (6 bases). CDR1 and CDR2 from the germline V gene are KGHSY and FQNENV. The CDR3 extends over 14 amino acids. The CDR3 DNA is TGTGCCAGCAGCCGAACAGGGTTGTCCTTCGAGCAGTACTTC. This translates into CASSRTGLSFEQYF.